Listed here are 7 T cell receptor beta chains from one sample, sequenced in a study of blood T cell repertoires in COVID-19. Sequencing used immunoSEQ multiplex PCR; TCRdb keeps in-frame clones, though not all of them. The profile shows roughly 320,000 clones, about nine tenths of them singletons. Material: peripheral blood. The receptors were sampled from a woman aged 50 to 60 with COVID-19, enrolled during active disease.

This chain links TRBV7-2 with TRBJ2-1; 12 bases map to TRBD2. This CDR3 region has 17 residues. From germline, CDR1 is SGHTA and CDR2 FQGNSA. The junction had 12 bases not matched to a gene; V was cut back by 2 bases and J by 10 bases. The CDR3 DNA sequence: TGTGCCAGCAGCTTAAGGACTAGCGGGATGGCCCCCTGGGAGCAGTTCTTC. Translation gives CASSLRTSGMAPWEQFF.

The rearrangement uses TRBV7-9 and TRBJ2-7; TRBD1 is a possible D gene (6 bases). This CDR3 is 15 amino acids long. From germline, CDR1 is SEHNR and CDR2 FQNEAQ (reference sequence). Trimming stripped 7 bases from V and 3 bases from J, with 19 bases between. The CDR3 sequence is CASTPPWDKNYEQYF. Written as DNA, the CDR3 is TGTGCCAGCACCCCGCCCTGGGACAAAAACTACGAGCAGTACTTC.

The rearrangement uses TRBV7-2 and TRBJ1-1, with 7 bases lining up with TRBD1. After removal of 5 bases from V and 3 bases from J, the junction contained 9 bases not matched to a gene. The CDR3 covers 15 residues. Per germline, CDR1 SGHTA and CDR2 FQGNSA. CDR3 loop: CASSRTTGPDTEAFF. In DNA, the CDR3 is TGTGCCAGCAGCAGAACGACAGGGCCCGACACTGAAGCTTTCTTT.

Concerning this clone itself: The final CDR3 position lacks the conserved phenylalanine or tryptophan, pointing to a likely read error. The limits of the CDR3 on the DNA are not certain, so only TCRdb's listed CDR3 is given. The J gene is TRBJ2-7, the V gene TRBV18; TRBD2 reflects the table's D call only, with no check against the DNA. Germline loops: CDR1 KGHSH, CDR2 LQKENI. The CDR3 adds up to 9 amino acids, both ends counted. This chain's CDR3 is CASSPLGRG.

The rearrangement links TRBV6-5 to TRBJ2-2; 11 nucleotides agree with TRBD1. With V trimmed by 5 bases and J by 6 bases, 2 bases remained unmatched. Germline CDR1 is MNHEY and CDR2 is SVGAGI. The CDR3 covers 14 residues. DNA for the CDR3: TGTGCCAGCAGTCGGACAGGGGGCTCCGGGGAGCTGTTTTTT. Translation: CASSRTGGSGELFF.

This sequence joins TRBV14 and TRBJ2-6, with D possibly TRBD2 on 6 matching bases. Per the germline V gene, CDR1 is SGHDN and CDR2 is FVKESK. V lost 5 bases and J lost 2, with 7 bases in between. CDR3 length: 14 residues. CDR3 loop: CASSGGAGANVLTF. CDR3 in DNA: TGTGCCAGCAGCGGAGGGGCTGGGGCCAACGTCCTGACTTTC.

The chain joins TRBV29-1 to TRBJ2-7; 10 bases are a match to TRBD1. This CDR3 has 13 amino acids. The germline gives CDR1 SQVTM, CDR2 ANQGSEA. J was trimmed by 8 bases and V by 8 bases; bases with no gene match: 12. DNA for the CDR3: TGCAGCTTCTGCCGGGACAGGGGAGAAAAGCAGTACTTC. Protein sequence: CSFCRDRGEKQYF.